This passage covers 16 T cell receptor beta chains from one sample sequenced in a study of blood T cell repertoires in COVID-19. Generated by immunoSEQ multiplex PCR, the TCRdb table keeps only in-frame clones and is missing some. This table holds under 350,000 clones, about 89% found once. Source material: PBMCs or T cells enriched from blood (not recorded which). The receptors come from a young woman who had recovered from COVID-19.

Here the CDR3 DNA reads TGTGCCAGCAGACCTACAGGGACCGTTAACTATGGCTACACCTTC. It translates to CASRPTGTVNYGYTF. V and J are TRBV3-1 (or the pseudogene TRBV3-2) and TRBJ1-2; D possibly corresponds to TRBD1 (6 bases). CDR1 and CDR2 from the germline V gene are LGHDT and YNNKEL (reference sequence). CDR3 length: 15 residues. V lost 6 bases and J 1 base, leaving 15 bases between the germline ends.

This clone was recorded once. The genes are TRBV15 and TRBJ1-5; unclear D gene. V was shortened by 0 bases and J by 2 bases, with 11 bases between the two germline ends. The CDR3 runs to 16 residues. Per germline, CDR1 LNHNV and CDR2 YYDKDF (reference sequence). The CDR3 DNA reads TGTGCCACCAGCAGAGATCCTGGGCAGGGCAATCAGCCCCAGCATTTT. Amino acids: CATSRDPGQGNQPQHF. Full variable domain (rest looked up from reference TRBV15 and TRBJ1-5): DAMVIQNPRYQVTQFGKPVTLSCSQTLNHNVMYWYQQKSSQAPKLLFHYYDKDFNNEADTPDNFQSRRPNTSFCFLDIRSPGLGDTAMYLCATSRDPGQGNQPQHFGDGTRLSIL.

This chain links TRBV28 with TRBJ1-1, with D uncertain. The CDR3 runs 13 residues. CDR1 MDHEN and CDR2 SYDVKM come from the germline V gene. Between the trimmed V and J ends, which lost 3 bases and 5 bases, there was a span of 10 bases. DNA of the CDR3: TGTGCCAGCAGTTTCCCCAGCGGGACTGAAGCTTTCTTT. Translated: CASSFPSGTEAFF.

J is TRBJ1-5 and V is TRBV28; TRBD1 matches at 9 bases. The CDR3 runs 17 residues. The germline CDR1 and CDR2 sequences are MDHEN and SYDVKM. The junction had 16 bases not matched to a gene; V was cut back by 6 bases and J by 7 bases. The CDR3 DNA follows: TGTGCCAGCAGGCCAACAGGGGGCCAGGGGTCTGGCCAGCCCCAGCATTTT. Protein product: CASRPTGGQGSGQPQHF.

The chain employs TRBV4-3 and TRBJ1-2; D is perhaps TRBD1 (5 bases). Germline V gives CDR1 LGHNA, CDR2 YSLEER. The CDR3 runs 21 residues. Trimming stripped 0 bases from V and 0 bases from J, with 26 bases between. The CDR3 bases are TGCGCCAGCAGCCAAGAACTATTAGGGGATGTGGATCCCAGAACTAACTATGGCTACACCTTC. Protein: CASSQELLGDVDPRTNYGYTF.

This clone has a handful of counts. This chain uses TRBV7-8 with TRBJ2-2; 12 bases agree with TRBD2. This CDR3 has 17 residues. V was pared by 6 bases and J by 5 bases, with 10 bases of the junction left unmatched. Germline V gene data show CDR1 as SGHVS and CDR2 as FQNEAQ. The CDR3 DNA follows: TGTGCCAGCAGAGGTCTAGCGGGAGGGCCACGGACCGGGGAGCTGTTTTTT. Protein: CASRGLAGGPRTGELFF.

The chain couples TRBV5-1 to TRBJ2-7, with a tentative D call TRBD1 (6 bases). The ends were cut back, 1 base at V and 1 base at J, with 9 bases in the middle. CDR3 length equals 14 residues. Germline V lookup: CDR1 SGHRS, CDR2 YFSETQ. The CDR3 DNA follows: TGCGCCAGCAGCTTGAACAGGGATTCCTACGAGCAGTACTTC. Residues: CASSLNRDSYEQYF.

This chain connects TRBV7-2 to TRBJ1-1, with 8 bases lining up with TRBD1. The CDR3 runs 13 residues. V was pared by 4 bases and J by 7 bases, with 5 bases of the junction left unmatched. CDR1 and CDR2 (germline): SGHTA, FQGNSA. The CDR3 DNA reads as TGTGCCAGCAGCTGGCAGGGGGCCGATGAAGCTTTCTTT. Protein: CASSWQGADEAFF.

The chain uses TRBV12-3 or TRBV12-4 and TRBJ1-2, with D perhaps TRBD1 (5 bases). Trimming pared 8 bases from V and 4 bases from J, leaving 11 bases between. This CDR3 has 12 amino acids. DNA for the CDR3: TGTGCCAGCCTGGGGCGGTCCTATGGCTACACCTTC. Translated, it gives CASLGRSYGYTF.

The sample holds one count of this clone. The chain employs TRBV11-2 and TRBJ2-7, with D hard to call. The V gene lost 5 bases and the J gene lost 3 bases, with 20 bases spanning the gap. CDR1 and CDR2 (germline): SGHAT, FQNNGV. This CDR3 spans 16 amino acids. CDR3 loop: CASSLEPARSIYEQYF. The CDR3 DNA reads TGTGCCAGCAGCCTCGAACCAGCGAGATCAATCTACGAGCAGTACTTC.

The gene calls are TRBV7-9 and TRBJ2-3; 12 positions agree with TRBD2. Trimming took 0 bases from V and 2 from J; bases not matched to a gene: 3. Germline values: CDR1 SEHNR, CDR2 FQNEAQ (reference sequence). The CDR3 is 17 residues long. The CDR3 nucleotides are TGTGCCAGCAGCTTAGCCGGACTAGCGGGGCTCACAGATACGCAGTATTTT. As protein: CASSLAGLAGLTDTQYF.

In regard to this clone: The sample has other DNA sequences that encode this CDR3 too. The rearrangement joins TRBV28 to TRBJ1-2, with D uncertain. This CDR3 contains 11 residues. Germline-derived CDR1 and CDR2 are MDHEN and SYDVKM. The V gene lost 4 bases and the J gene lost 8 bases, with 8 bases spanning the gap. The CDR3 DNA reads TGTGCCAGCAGTTACTCGCGAGGCTACACCTTC. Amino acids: CASSYSRGYTF.

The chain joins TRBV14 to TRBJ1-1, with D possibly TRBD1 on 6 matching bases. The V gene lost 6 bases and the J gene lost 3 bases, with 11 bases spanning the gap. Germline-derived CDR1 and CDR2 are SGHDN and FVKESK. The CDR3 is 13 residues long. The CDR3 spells CASSVGQHTEAFF. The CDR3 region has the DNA TGTGCCAGCAGTGTTGGACAGCACACTGAAGCTTTCTTT.

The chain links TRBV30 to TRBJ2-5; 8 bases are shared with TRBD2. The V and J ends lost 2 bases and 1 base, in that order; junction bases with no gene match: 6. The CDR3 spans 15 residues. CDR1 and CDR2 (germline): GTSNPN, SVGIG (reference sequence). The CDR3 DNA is TGTGCCTGGAGTCCTAACGCGGGAGGCCAAGAGACCCAGTACTTC. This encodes CAWSPNAGGQETQYF.

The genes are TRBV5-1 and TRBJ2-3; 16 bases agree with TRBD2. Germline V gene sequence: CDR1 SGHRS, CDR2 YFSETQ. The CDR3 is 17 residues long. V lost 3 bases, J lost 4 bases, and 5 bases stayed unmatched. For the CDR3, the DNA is TGCGCCAGCAGCTCGATAGGGACTAGCGGGAGGGCAGATACGCAGTATTTT. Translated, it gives CASSSIGTSGRADTQYF.

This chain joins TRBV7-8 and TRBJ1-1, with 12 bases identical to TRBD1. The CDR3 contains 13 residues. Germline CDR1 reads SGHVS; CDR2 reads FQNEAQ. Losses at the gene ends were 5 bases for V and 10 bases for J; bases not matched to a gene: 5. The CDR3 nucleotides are TGTGCCAGCAGCGCCGGGACAGGGGGCCGAGCTTTCTTT. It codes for CASSAGTGGRAFF.